Shown below are 23 T cell receptor beta chains from a single sample sequenced in a study of beta chain features in type 1 diabetes. The investigators reverse transcribed all of the isolated RNA, so they sequenced expressed TCRB transcripts. TCRdb keeps only in-frame clones here, not all; method: immunoSEQ multiplex PCR. Of fewer than 500,000 clones listed, more than 11% were seen once; the top ten hold 0.035% to 0.045%. Sequencing was performed on naive CD4+ T cells from blood. The origin of the receptors is a man between 25 and 39 years old in good health.

This clone occurred a few times. V and J are TRBV30 and TRBJ1-4, with D perhaps matching TRBD1 (5 bases). Trimming pared 2 bases from V and 5 bases from J, leaving 18 bases between. Germline loops: CDR1 GTSNPN, CDR2 SVGIG (reference sequence). The CDR3 is made up of 16 amino acids. The DNA of the CDR3 is TGTGCCTGGAGTTTTTTGTGGGGGTCCAGAAATGAAAAACTGTTTTTT. The encoded protein is CAWSFLWGSRNEKLFF.

This chain uses TRBV28 with TRBJ2-7; perhaps TRBD1 as D (7 bases). Trimming removed 6 bases from V and 2 bases from J, with 14 bases in between. Germline CDR1 is MDHEN and CDR2 is SYDVKM. CDR3 length: 14 residues. This CDR3 reads CASSRRGLTYEQYV. CDR3 DNA sequence: TGTGCCAGCAGCAGGAGGGGGCTCACCTACGAGCAGTACGTC.

In its sample, this clone was seen a few times. J is TRBJ2-1 and V is TRBV5-1, with D perhaps matching TRBD2 (5 bases). V was shortened by 0 bases and J by 4 bases, with 17 bases between the two germline ends. The CDR3 is 17 residues long. Germline V CDR1 and CDR2: SGHRS, YFSETQ. The CDR3 bases are TGCGCCAGCAGCTTGGTGGGGAGAGAGCGCCCATACAATGAGCAGTTCTTC. It codes for CASSLVGRERPYNEQFF.

As to this clone: With a much larger clone just one base away, this may be a read error. The DNA for the CDR3 is TGTGCCAGCAGCTTATCGAGAGATACGCAGTATTTT. Protein: CASSLSRDTQYF. The chain has TRBV7-3 and TRBJ2-3; no reliable D call. Trimming left V 2 bases short and J 5 bases short, with 5 bases between. CDR1 and CDR2 (germline): SGHTA, FQGTGA. The CDR3 spans 12 residues.

This chain joins TRBV7-8 and TRBJ2-1; 10 nucleotides line up with TRBD2. Per germline, CDR1 SGHVS and CDR2 FQNEAQ. The junction had 9 bases not matched to a gene; V was cut back by 1 base and J by 6 bases. There are 17 residues in the CDR3. The CDR3 DNA follows: TGTGCCAGCAGCTTAGAGCGAGCGGGAGGGCGGGGCAATGAGCAGTTCTTC. Protein sequence: CASSLERAGGRGNEQFF. The variable domain in full, with the rest retrieved from reference TRBV7-8 and TRBJ2-1, is GAGVSQSPRYKVAKRGQDVALRCDPISGHVSLFWYQQALGQGPEFLTYFQNEAQLDKSGLPSDRFFAERPEGSVSTLKIQRTQQEDSAVYLCASSLERAGGRGNEQFFGPGTRLTVL.

A few counts support this clone. The chain carries TRBV11-1 and TRBJ2-7; no clear D. CDR3 length: 14 residues. The V end was cut by 1 base, the J end by 3 bases, with 10 bases between. The germline V gene has CDR1 SGHAT and CDR2 FQDESV (reference sequence). The CDR3 DNA reads TGTGCCAGCAGCTTAGTCGCAGGTCGCTACGAGCAGTACGTC. It encodes CASSLVAGRYEQYV.

This clone was counted only a few times. The V and J genes are TRBV7-8 and TRBJ1-6; possibly TRBD1 for D (5 bases). Germline V CDR1 and CDR2: SGHVS, FQNEAQ. Trimming left V 4 bases short and J 11 bases short, with 15 bases between. This CDR3 is 14 amino acids long. This chain's CDR3 is CASSSGQGRAPLHF. DNA of the CDR3: TGTGCCAGCAGCTCCGGGCAGGGCCGAGCACCCCTCCACTTT.

The rearrangement links TRBV12-2 to TRBJ2-1; whether TRBD2, the table's D call, matches the DNA was not checked. TRBV12-2 is reported as a pseudogene. The CDR3 extends over 17 amino acids. CDR3 sequence reads: CASRLAVMREGYNEQFF. The CDR3 coding sequence is TGTGCAAGTCGCTTAGCGGTCATGCGGGAGGGATACAATGAGCAGTTCTTC.

This clone was detected ten times or more. The chain couples TRBV5-4 to TRBJ2-4; TRBD2 matches 9 bases. Germline values: CDR1 SGHNT, CDR2 YYREEE (reference sequence). The CDR3 contains 16 residues. The ends lost 4 bases at V and 1 base at J; junction bases unmatched: 6. For the CDR3, the DNA is TGTGCCAGCAGCATTCTAGCGGGGAGGGCCAAAAACATTCAGTACTTC. Protein sequence: CASSILAGRAKNIQYF.

This clone was picked up a small number of times. V gene TRBV1 combines with J gene TRBJ1-4; the table assigns TRBD1, which was not confirmed against the DNA. TRBV1 corresponds to a pseudogene. The CDR3 sequence is 14 residues long. CDR3 DNA: TGCACCAGCAGCCTCAGACACGTAAATGAAAAACTGTTTTTT. Translation gives CTSSLRHVNEKLFF.

This chain links TRBV2 with TRBJ2-7, with D possibly matching TRBD1 (5 bases). This CDR3 is built from 12 residues. Per the germline V gene, CDR1 is SNHLY and CDR2 is FYNNEI. V dropped 6 bases and J dropped 12 bases, with 18 bases sitting between them. CDR3 amino acids: CASRQTSGIWYF. CDR3 nucleotides: TGTGCCAGCAGACAGACCTCAGGGATTTGGTACTTC.

CDR3 in DNA: TGCGCCAGCAGCTTGAGTGGTGGGGTCGGCAAAAACATTCAGTACTTC. Amino acid sequence: CASSLSGGVGKNIQYF. V usage is TRBV5-1 and J usage is TRBJ2-4; D remains unclear. The CDR3 is 16 residues long. Trimming shortened V by 1 base and J by 3 bases, and 14 bases separated the two germline ends. Germline CDR1 reads SGHRS; CDR2 reads YFSETQ.

The rearrangement uses TRBV30 and TRBJ1-5; D not resolved. The ends were cut back, 3 bases at V and 2 bases at J, with 8 bases in the middle. CDR3 length: 13 residues. Germline values: CDR1 GTSNPN, CDR2 SVGIG (reference sequence). This chain's CDR3 is CAWRGSGNQPQHF. In DNA, the CDR3 is TGTGCCTGGAGGGGGTCGGGCAATCAGCCCCAGCATTTT. Using reference TRBV30 and TRBJ1-5 for the parts outside the CDR3, the full variable domain is SQTIHQWPATLVQPVGSPLSLECTVEGTSNPNLYWYRQAAGRGLQLLFYSVGIGQISSEVPQNLSASRPQDRQFILSSKKLLLSDSGFYLCAWRGSGNQPQHFGDGTRLSIL.

This clone was counted between two and nine times. The V call is TRBV5-6, the J call TRBJ2-1; D possibly corresponds to TRBD1 (8 bases). V was cut by 5 bases and J by 5 bases, with 20 bases left in between. Per the germline V gene, CDR1 is SGHDT and CDR2 is YYEEEE. This CDR3 has 16 amino acids. The CDR3 sequence: CASRSLDRDYHNEQFF. CDR3 nucleotide sequence: TGTGCCAGCAGATCCTTGGACAGGGACTACCACAATGAGCAGTTCTTC.

V gene TRBV6-1 combines with J gene TRBJ2-5; D remains ambiguous. CDR3 length equals 14 residues. CDR1 MNHNS and CDR2 SASEGT come from the germline V gene. Trimming removed 1 base at V and 7 bases at J, with 13 bases between. CDR3 nucleotides: TGTGCCAGCAGTGAAGGAAACGGATTGGGGACCCAGTACTTC. It encodes CASSEGNGLGTQYF.

The CDR3 DNA reads as TGCGCCAGCAGCTTCATTCGGGGGTGGACTCCGACGGGAGAGACCCAGTACTTC. This sequence encodes CASSFIRGWTPTGETQYF. This chain joins TRBV5-1 and TRBJ2-5, with a weak D call TRBD2 (6 bases). CDR3 length: 18 amino acids. The V end was cut by 2 bases, the J end by 4 bases, with 24 bases between. Germline V CDR1 and CDR2: SGHRS, YFSETQ.

In its sample, this clone was seen a few times. V and J are TRBV7-9 and TRBJ2-7, with D perhaps matching TRBD2 (6 bases). CDR1 and CDR2 from the germline V gene are SEHNR and FQNEAQ (reference sequence). The CDR3 spans 15 residues. V was clipped by 2 bases and J by 4 bases, with 15 bases between them. The chain's CDR3 is CASSLSGGTYYEQYV. CDR3 nucleotide sequence: TGTGCCAGCAGCTTAAGCGGCGGGACCTATTACGAGCAGTACGTC.

This clone appeared a few times. Distinct nucleotide sequences in the sample also encode this CDR3. The chain combines TRBV7-2 with TRBJ2-5; TRBD1 aligns across 8 bases. The CDR3 contains 14 residues. Germline V lookup: CDR1 SGHTA, CDR2 FQGNSA. V shed 5 bases and J 2 bases; nucleotides not matched to a gene: 4. The CDR3 loop reads CASSPGTGQETQYF. CDR3 nucleotides: TGTGCCAGCAGCCCCGGGACAGGTCAAGAGACCCAGTACTTC. The variable domain in full, completed from reference TRBV7-2 and TRBJ2-5, reads GAGVSQSPSNKVTEKGKDVELRCDPISGHTALYWYRQSLGQGLEFLIYFQGNSAPDKSGLPSDRFSAERTGGSVSTLTIQRTQQEDSAVYLCASSPGTGQETQYFGPGTRLLVL.

This clone was seen a few times. The V gene is TRBV18, the J gene TRBJ2-1; 12 bases are shared with TRBD2. Germline trimming cut 2 bases from V and 6 bases from J; bases unmatched to any gene: 5. CDR3 size: 16 residues. Germline V gene sequence: CDR1 KGHSH, CDR2 LQKENI. This CDR3 reads CASSPALAGGRNEQFF. CDR3 bases: TGTGCCAGCTCACCAGCCCTAGCGGGAGGGCGCAATGAGCAGTTCTTC.

The sample holds a few counts of this clone. The V gene is TRBV6-6, the J gene TRBJ1-5; maybe TRBD1 (6 bases). Germline-derived CDR1 and CDR2 are MNHNY and SVGAGI (reference sequence). The CDR3 length is 11 residues. CDR3 nucleotides: TGTGCTAGCGGGGGGGGCCAGCCCCAGCATTTT. Amino acids: CASGGGQPQHF.

This sequence joins TRBV5-4 and TRBJ2-3; tentatively, D is TRBD2 (5 bases). Trimming cost V 0 bases and J 4 bases, with 18 bases left between them. CDR1 and CDR2 from the germline V gene are SGHNT and YYREEE (reference sequence). The CDR3 loop spans 17 amino acids. CDR3 DNA sequence: TGTGCCAGCAGCTTGGATTTCTCACTAGGGTCTGCAGATACGCAGTATTTT. This encodes CASSLDFSLGSADTQYF.

This clone appeared a few times. The sample has other DNA sequences that encode this CDR3 too. This rearrangement joins TRBV27 to TRBJ2-5, with a possible D match to TRBD2 (6 bases). The germline CDR1 and CDR2 sequences are MNHEY and SMNVEV (reference sequence). Deletions cut 3 bases from V and 4 bases from J, with 9 bases between. The CDR3 loop spans 13 amino acids. The CDR3: CASSFGGSETQYF. The CDR3 region has the DNA TGTGCCAGCAGTTTTGGAGGGTCAGAGACCCAGTACTTC.

Remarks on this clone: An end of the junction differs from the germline gene, which may be a read error. The V and J genes are TRBV11-2 and TRBJ2-1, with D unclear. Germline assignment: CDR1 SGHAT and CDR2 FQNNGV. The CDR3 runs 13 residues. CDR3 DNA: TGTGCCAGCACCTTAAGGTCGCGCAATGAGCAGTTCTTC. Amino acid sequence: CASTLRSRNEQFF.